Listed below are T cell receptor beta chains from one sample, sequenced in a study of blood T cell repertoires in COVID-19. The repertoire was sequenced with immunoSEQ multiplex PCR; TCRdb's copy has only in-frame clones and lacks some. The sample carries under 400,000 clones, approximately 89% recorded once. The sample consisted of PBMCs or T cells enriched from blood (not recorded which). These receptor sequences come from a man aged 40-49 years in a cohort exposed to, infected with or recovered from COVID-19 (not recorded which). Both conserved end residues are part of each CDR3. A D gene is named only where the DNA matches it firmly. A row's size may be missing; if present it is once, few, many or a size class.

d_gene	v_gene	j_gene	abundance	CDR3aa	CDR3nt
TRBD2	TRBV27	TRBJ2-4	NA	CASSLSLSGRGKNIQYF	TGTGCCAGCAGTTTATCCCTTAGCGGGAGAGGCAAAAACATTCAGTACTTC
NA	TRBV5-6	TRBJ1-6	NA	CASSLGLKPNSPLHF	TGTGCCAGCAGCTTGGGACTCAAGCCGAATTCACCCCTCCACTTT
TRBD1	TRBV5-1	TRBJ1-4	NA	CASSFQGASQEKLFF	TGCGCCAGCAGCTTCCAGGGGGCTTCTCAGGAAAAACTGTTTTTT
TRBD2	TRBV4-1	TRBJ2-3	NA	CASSQVLAGVTDTQYF	TGCGCCAGCAGCCAAGTACTAGCGGGAGTGACAGATACGCAGTATTTT
TRBD2	TRBV7-2	TRBJ2-1	NA	CASSQASGGYNEQFF	TGTGCCAGCAGCCAGGCTAGCGGGGGCTACAATGAGCAGTTCTTC
TRBD1	TRBV5-1	TRBJ1-1	NA	CASTAGTGLGNTEAFF	TGCGCCAGCACCGCCGGGACAGGGCTGGGGAACACTGAAGCTTTCTTT
TRBD2	TRBV24-1	TRBJ2-2	NA	CATSGGTNTGELFF	TGTGCCACCAGCGGGGGGACTAACACCGGGGAGCTGTTTTTT
TRBD1	TRBV7-6	TRBJ1-1	many	CASSRTGTGQTEAFF	TGTGCCAGCAGCCGAACCGGGACAGGGCAAACTGAAGCTTTCTTT
TRBD1	TRBV5-5	TRBJ2-3	NA	CASSGTLQGTNTDTQYF	TGTGCCAGCAGCGGAACCCTACAGGGGACCAACACAGATACGCAGTATTTT
NA	TRBV6-5	TRBJ2-7	NA	CATQTRGGSEQYF	TGTGCCACCCAGACTAGGGGGGGCTCCGAGCAGTACTTC
TRBD2	TRBV28	TRBJ2-7	NA	CASTLGGRVDEQYF	TGTGCCAGCACCTTGGGCGGGAGGGTCGACGAGCAGTACTTC
TRBD1	TRBV5-1	TRBJ2-3	once	CATSQGLLYTDTQYF	TGCGCCACCTCACAGGGGCTCCTATACACAGATACGCAGTATTTT
TRBD2	TRBV6-5	TRBJ2-7	few	CASSYGRGSSYEQYF	TGTGCCAGCAGTTACGGGCGGGGGAGCTCCTACGAGCAGTACTTC
NA	TRBV4-1	TRBJ2-1	NA	CASSQVFNEQFF	TGCGCCAGCAGCCAAGTCTTCAATGAGCAGTTCTTC
TRBD1	TRBV28	TRBJ2-7	NA	CASSLRTGLPEQYF	TGTGCCAGCAGTTTACGGACAGGGTTGCCCGAGCAGTACTTC
TRBD2	TRBV28	TRBJ2-3	NA	CASSTRAGGSTDTQYF	TGTGCCAGCAGCACCAGGGCGGGAGGCAGCACAGATACGCAGTATTTT
NA	TRBV6-4	TRBJ1-2	NA	CASSGGGRLNYGYTF	TGTGCCAGCAGTGGGGGGGGCAGGCTAAACTATGGCTACACCTTC
TRBD2	TRBV6-4	TRBJ2-3	few	CASSNSGGAADTQYF	TGTGCCAGCAGTAACAGCGGGGGGGCCGCAGATACGCAGTATTTT